These T cell receptor beta chains were read from a single sample in a study of T cells in Graves' hyperthyroidism and ophthalmopathy. TCRdb itself ran the multiplex PCR reads through MiXCR, one entry per CDR3 protein. The sample lists 300,000 or so distinct CDR3 sequences, over 15% seen once, with about 50% in the top ten. Sequencing used blood. The receptors stem from a woman in her sixties with Graves' ophthalmopathy. Both conserved end residues are part of each CDR3. A D gene is named only where the DNA matches it firmly.

D gene,V gene,CDR3 protein
.,TRBV9,CASNQVQGWAEAFF
.,TRBV20-1,CSASINEKLFF
.,TRBV7-9,CASSLLYEQYF
.,TRBV6-5,CASSYRGTDTQYF
TRBD2,TRBV20-1,CSARLTSGRPVGEQFF
TRBD1,TRBV12-5,CASGRGTGRYGAWTGELFF
TRBD1,TRBV27,CASGRTGLSTNEKLFF
.,TRBV20-1,CSARGGLGEQYF
.,TRBV28,CASSLEGRRQGDYGYTF
.,TRBV30,CAWSLGHSGQPQHF
TRBD2,TRBV19,CASKKREGTDTQYF
.,TRBV7-8,CASALREQGGYTF
TRBD2,TRBV7-2,CASSLGLGYGRSAGVLFF
.,TRBV20-1,CSASGSSNQPQHF
TRBD1,TRBV7-9,CASSITGDNEQFF
TRBD1,TRBV4-2,CASSQDLAGGGYTF
.,TRBV11-2,CASSLGARGRTEAFF
.,TRBV6-1,CASSRPGKYEQYF
.,TRBV19,CASSIVPDYYNEQFF
.,TRBV6-1,CATSRDGSYEQYF
TRBD1,TRBV6-2/TRBV6-3,CASRQGQAGSSPLHF
.,TRBV6-1,CASSLMGGTGELFF
TRBD1,TRBV29-1,CSVDFSGTGAEAFF
.,TRBV6-1,CASRDSGREAFF
.,TRBV24-1,CATSDLTSEYNEQFF
.,TRBV12-3/TRBV12-4,CASSFPGREAFF
.,TRBV28,CASSLGQIGYGYTF
.,TRBV6-8,CASSSAVGGDTEAFF
.,TRBV7-6,CASSLFAQGSNQPQHF
.,TRBV20-1,CSASSTADEQYF
.,TRBV27,CASSLTSLSSYNSPLHF
.,TRBV20-1,CSARGLEYGQYF
.,TRBV11-2,CASSFIPSSSYEQYF
.,TRBV18,CASSPLGGRNTEAFF
.,TRBV4-3,CASSSGTAYNSPLHF
.,TRBV19,CASSITPGSTGYGYTF
TRBD1,TRBV5-5,CASSLTSGQVGYGYTF
.,TRBV7-9,CASSSGDRGYGYTF
.,TRBV20-1,CSARGWDPQETQYF
TRBD1,TRBV29-1,CSVGPDRANYGYTF
.,TRBV27,CASSYNDRRKNIQYF
.,TRBV7-9,CASSPRGSNTGELFF
TRBD2,TRBV7-3,CASSLSPASGMNEQFF
.,TRBV18,CASRPQGNAETQYF
TRBD2,TRBV25-1,CASSGASGKSYNEQFF
.,TRBV9,CASSPDWGRRSEKLFF
.,TRBV6-2/TRBV6-3,CASSWVPGLRGRNEQFF
.,TRBV20-1,CSARAGTQQETQYF
.,TRBV12-3/TRBV12-4,CASSWGRTYGYTF
.,TRBV11-2,CASSREVSDSPLHF
.,TRBV7-2,CASSLVLGWDGTDTQYF
TRBD2,TRBV28,CASSLSGRAFEQYF
.,TRBV19,CASSILPAGVSRSNQPQHF
.,TRBV6-1,CASTTGTGSSPQHF
.,TRBV14,CASSPLVRDTEAFF
.,TRBV11-2,CASSLAGPKETQYF